Sequencing of this T cell receptor (beta chain) was carried out in a study of T cell responses to AZD1222 COVID-19 vaccine. This CDR3 is built from 12 residues. V was cut by 0 bases and J by 5 bases, with 5 bases left in between. CDR1 MNHEY and CDR2 SVGAGI come from the germline V gene. Repertoires were generated with immunoSEQ multiplex PCR, while TCRdb's copy carries only in-frame clones and drops some. The sample lists about 120,000 clones, around 90% occurring once. The TCR originated in an adult in good health. V gene TRBV6-5 combines with J gene TRBJ2-7, with D hard to call. The sequencing here drew on peripheral blood, taken on day 0 of MenACWY control vaccination. This chain's CDR3 is CASSYSPNEQYF. The CDR3 DNA reads TGTGCCAGCAGTTACTCCCCGAACGAGCAGTACTTC.